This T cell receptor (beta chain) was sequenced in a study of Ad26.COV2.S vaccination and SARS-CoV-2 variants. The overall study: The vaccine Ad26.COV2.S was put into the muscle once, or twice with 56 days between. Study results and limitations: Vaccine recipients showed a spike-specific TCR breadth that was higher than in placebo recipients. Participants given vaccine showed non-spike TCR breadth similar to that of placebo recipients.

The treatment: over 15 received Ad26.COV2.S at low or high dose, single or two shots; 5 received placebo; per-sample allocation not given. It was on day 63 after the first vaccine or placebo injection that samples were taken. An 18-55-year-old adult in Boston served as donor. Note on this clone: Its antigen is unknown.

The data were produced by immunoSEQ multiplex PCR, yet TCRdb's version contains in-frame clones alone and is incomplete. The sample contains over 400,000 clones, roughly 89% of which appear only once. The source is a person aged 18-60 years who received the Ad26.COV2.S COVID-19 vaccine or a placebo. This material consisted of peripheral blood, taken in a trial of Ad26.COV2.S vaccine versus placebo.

The DNA of the CDR3 is TGTGCCAGCAGCTTAGGTCGCCTAACTCAGTACTTC. Residues: CASSLGRLTQYF. The gene calls are TRBV13 and TRBJ2-7; no clear D. CDR3 size: 12 residues. In germline, CDR1 is PRHDT, CDR2 FYEKMQ (reference sequence). The ends were cut back, 0 bases at V and 10 bases at J, with 10 bases in the middle.